This T cell receptor (beta chain) was identified during a study of OX40 agonist ivuxolimab in advanced cancers. Study information: Ivuxolimab is a fully human IgG2 antibody that activates OX40 (CD134). Patients in the trial were receiving intravenous ivuxolimab every 2 weeks, at doses of 0.01 to 10 mg/kg. Roughly two fifths of patients had received prior checkpoint inhibitor therapy.

Overall study results and limits: More expanded clones were found, on average, in CD8+ than in CD4+ T cells.

Sequencing was performed with immunoSEQ multiplex PCR; in TCRdb, only in-frame clones are kept and a portion is missing. This repertoire shows around 53,000 clones, roughly 89% found once; its top ten account for around 0.7%. The CDR3 is 13 residues long. Trimming cost V 1 base and J 2 bases, with 6 bases left between them. Germline CDR1 SGHDN, CDR2 FVKESK. Regarding this clone: The antigen is not known.

This material consisted of CD4+ or CD8+ T cells sorted from blood, taken in a trial of the OX40 agonist ivuxolimab. This clonotype was obtained from an adult with an advanced solid tumor such as melanoma, head and neck, liver or kidney cancer. The rearrangement links TRBV14 to TRBJ2-7; D is uncertain. CDR3 DNA: TGTGCCAGCAGCCAAGTTGTTCCCTACGAGCAGTACTTC. Its protein product is CASSQVVPYEQYF.